Each of the 26 T cell receptor beta chains below was sequenced from the same sample in a study of blood T cells in healthy people across ages. For the second PCR, which ran for roughly 6 to 12 cycles, a sample-barcoded 5' primer and a J-beta primer mix were used. TCRdb analysed the 5' RACE reads with MiXCR anew, one entry per CDR3 protein. The sample has more than 900,000 distinct CDR3 sequences, around 29% seen once. The same data also contributed to another study, on T cells of mothers and their children.

The sequencing sample was made of blood. The source is a woman aged 40 to 55 in good health.

This clonotype showed up just a few times. J is TRBJ1-5 and V is TRBV20-1, with D unresolved. This CDR3 has 14 residues. Germline values: CDR1 DFQATT, CDR2 SNEGSKA (reference sequence). V was trimmed by 0 bases and J by 0 bases, leaving 6 bases between them. The CDR3 sequence is CSARDLTSNQPQHF. CDR3 bases: TGCAGTGCTAGAGATCTTACTAGCAATCAGCCCCAGCATTTT.

This sequence joins TRBV29-1 and TRBJ2-3; tentative D call: TRBD2 (6 bases). The CDR3 totals 15 residues. Per the germline V gene, CDR1 is SQVTM and CDR2 is ANQGSEA. The germline V and J ends were trimmed by 0 bases and 1 base, with 11 bases remaining between them. The CDR3 DNA sequence: TGCAGCGTTGAAGAGGGGGGAATGGGCACAGATACGCAGTATTTT. Its protein is CSVEEGGMGTDTQYF.

The chain links TRBV20-1 to TRBJ1-2; TRBD1 aligns across 8 bases. The CDR3 is 12 amino acids. V dropped 4 bases and J dropped 7; count of bases not matched to a gene: 5. Germline loops: CDR1 DFQATT, CDR2 SNEGSKA (reference sequence). The chain's CDR3 is CSAKDREVGYTF. CDR3 in DNA: TGCAGTGCTAAGGACAGGGAGGTTGGCTACACCTTC.

This clonotype was found many times. The rearrangement links TRBV20-1 to TRBJ2-7; no reliable D call. Germline CDR1 is DFQATT and CDR2 is SNEGSKA (reference sequence). There are 11 residues in the CDR3. Between the trimmed V and J ends, which lost 3 bases and 0 bases, there was a span of 3 bases. CDR3 residues: CSARSSYEQYF. CDR3 nucleotide sequence: TGCAGTGCTAGGAGCTCCTACGAGCAGTACTTC.

Ten or more counts support this clonotype. V gene TRBV7-8 combines with J gene TRBJ2-7; D is unclear. This CDR3 region has 15 residues. Germline V lookup: CDR1 SGHVS, CDR2 FQNEAQ. The V end lost 4 bases, the J end lost 2 bases, and 15 bases lay between the germline ends. CDR3 nucleotides: TGTGCCAGCAGCTCACGACCGCAAATAGCCTACGAGCAGTACTTC. Residues: CASSSRPQIAYEQYF.

The chain joins TRBV12-3 or TRBV12-4 to TRBJ2-6, with D unclear. Deletions cut 6 bases from V and 0 bases from J, with 6 bases between. The CDR3 sequence is 14 residues long. CDR3 nucleotides: TGTGCCAGCAGGCCAGGCTCTGGGGCCAACGTCCTGACTTTC. Residues: CASRPGSGANVLTF.

This clonotype was detected a few times. The chain is built from TRBV20-1 and TRBJ2-3; a weak D match, TRBD2 (6 bases). The length of the CDR3 is 16 residues. Trimming cost V 6 bases and J 0 bases, with 19 bases left between them. The V gene's germline CDR1 is DFQATT and CDR2 SNEGSKA (reference sequence). The CDR3 loop reads CSAHRPGAGSTDTQYF. DNA for the CDR3: TGCAGTGCACACCGCCCGGGCGCGGGGAGCACAGATACGCAGTATTTT.

This clonotype was seen only a few times. This chain links TRBV7-8 with TRBJ2-3; possible D gene TRBD2, 7 bases. Germline lookup yields CDR1 SGHVS and CDR2 FQNEAQ. V dropped 2 bases and J dropped 1 base, with 22 bases sitting between them. CDR3 length: 19 residues. CDR3 region: CASSLSGPGGAPGTDTQYF. The CDR3, as DNA: TGTGCCAGCAGCTTAAGCGGTCCGGGGGGCGCCCCGGGCACAGATACGCAGTATTTT.

The chain carries TRBV7-3 and TRBJ1-4; D call uncertain. Per the germline V gene, CDR1 is SGHTA and CDR2 is FQGTGA. V lost 5 bases to trimming and J lost 2 bases, with 9 bases between them. The CDR3 runs to 14 residues. The CDR3 DNA sequence: TGTGCCAGCAGCATCGGCAGGACTAATGAAAAACTGTTTTTT. This sequence encodes CASSIGRTNEKLFF.

This clonotype occurred a few times. The chain is built from TRBV7-3 and TRBJ1-6, with D unresolved. Trimming took off 5 bases at V and 8 bases at J, with 7 bases between the two ends. The CDR3 has 12 amino acids. CDR1 and CDR2 from the germline V gene are SGHTA and FQGTGA. The CDR3 is CASSLLDSPLHF. The CDR3 DNA reads TGTGCCAGCAGCCTCCTTGATTCACCCCTCCACTTT.

The chain combines TRBV5-1 with TRBJ2-7; weak D call: TRBD1 (7 bases). In germline, CDR1 is SGHRS, CDR2 YFSETQ. The CDR3 sequence is 15 residues long. Trimming took off 10 bases at V and 3 bases at J, with 23 bases between the two ends. CDR3 bases: TGCGCCTGCAACGCGCAGGGGGGAGGCTTCTACGAGCAGTACTTC. This translates into CACNAQGGGFYEQYF.

The chain carries TRBV20-1 and TRBJ1-5, with no clear D. The CDR3 has 14 residues. Germline CDR1 DFQATT, CDR2 SNEGSKA (reference sequence). Trimming took 2 bases from V and 0 from J, leaving 8 bases between them. This chain's CDR3 is CSARPVDSNQPQHF. The CDR3 DNA reads as TGCAGTGCTAGACCAGTGGATAGCAATCAGCCCCAGCATTTT.

This sequence joins TRBV12-3 or TRBV12-4 and TRBJ2-5, with TRBD2 matching over 8 bases. J lost 2 bases, V lost 8 bases, and 19 bases had no gene match. The CDR3 length is 18 residues. CDR3 in amino acids: CASSLIGIGAGVQETQYF. The CDR3 DNA reads as TGTGCCAGCTCACTTATTGGGATAGGAGCGGGGGTTCAAGAGACCCAGTACTTC.

Many counts were recorded for this clonotype. V usage is TRBV7-2 and J usage is TRBJ2-3; D gene unclear. V was trimmed by 2 bases and J by 4 bases, leaving 7 bases between them. This CDR3 is built from 13 residues. CDR1 and CDR2 from the germline V gene are SGHTA and FQGNSA. The DNA for the CDR3 is TGTGCCAGCAGCTTACAAAGAGCAGATACGCAGTATTTT. Translated: CASSLQRADTQYF.

This clonotype was seen many times. This chain uses TRBV7-2 with TRBJ2-7, with a weak D call TRBD2 (7 bases). Trimming took 4 bases from V and 3 from J, leaving 16 bases between them. Germline lookup yields CDR1 SGHTA and CDR2 FQGNSA. CDR3 length: 15 residues. CDR3 sequence: CASSSFGGAGYEQYF. The CDR3 coding sequence is TGTGCCAGCAGCTCCTTTGGGGGGGCAGGCTACGAGCAGTACTTC.

The chain recombines TRBV2 with TRBJ2-7; D not resolved. Trimming pared 5 bases from V and 0 bases from J, leaving 11 bases between. The CDR3 spans 14 residues. The V gene's germline CDR1 is SNHLY and CDR2 FYNNEI. The CDR3 DNA reads as TGTGCCAGCAGTCTAAGCTCACCCTCCTACGAGCAGTACTTC. It specifies CASSLSSPSYEQYF.

Notes on this clonotype: Since a much larger clone is just one base distant, this may be a read error. The chain has TRBV12-3 or TRBV12-4 and TRBJ2-1, with 9 bases matching TRBD2. The CDR3 covers 13 residues. The V and J ends lost 5 bases and 13 bases, in that order; junction bases with no gene match: 9. The CDR3 is CASSPGLAFNQFF. The CDR3 coding sequence is TGTGCCAGCAGTCCGGGACTAGCCTTTAACCAGTTCTTC.

This clonotype was seen at least ten times. The chain joins TRBV6-2 or TRBV6-3 to TRBJ2-7; the D gene is possibly TRBD1 (5 bases). CDR3 length: 13 amino acids. CDR1 MNHEY and CDR2 SVGEGT come from the germline V gene. V lost 6 bases to trimming and J lost 3 bases, with 12 bases between them. For the CDR3, the DNA is TGTGCCAGCAGCCGACAGAGCTTCTACGAGCAGTACTTC. This translates into CASSRQSFYEQYF.

This chain joins TRBV3-1 and TRBJ1-3; D is possibly TRBD1 (6 bases). This CDR3 contains 16 residues. V was clipped by 5 bases and J by 3 bases, with 17 bases between them. Germline values: CDR1 LGHDT, CDR2 YNNKEL (reference sequence). The CDR3 DNA reads as TGTGCCAGCAGCTACCAGTCGGGGGCAGGTGGAAACACCATATATTTT. Its protein is CASSYQSGAGGNTIYF. The entire variable domain, with the rest obtained from reference TRBV3-1 and TRBJ1-3, is as follows: DTAVSQTPKYLVTQMGNDKSIKCEQNLGHDTMYWYKQDSKKFLKIMFSYNNKELIINETVPNRFSPKSPDKAHLNLHINSLELGDSAVYFCASSYQSGAGGNTIYFGEGSWLTVV.

The chain combines TRBV7-6 with TRBJ1-1; 7 nucleotides line up with TRBD1. The ends lost 3 bases at V and 3 bases at J; junction bases unmatched: 4. The germline V gene encodes CDR1 SGHVS and CDR2 FNYEAQ. The CDR3 consists of 14 residues. In DNA form, the CDR3 reads TGTGCCAGCAGCTTCGACAGGGTGGACACTGAAGCTTTCTTT. Translated, it gives CASSFDRVDTEAFF.

The J gene is TRBJ2-1, the V gene TRBV12-3 or TRBV12-4; no reliable D call. V lost 7 bases and J lost 0, with 10 bases in between. The CDR3 is made up of 14 amino acids. The CDR3 loop reads CASKPGASYNEQFF. In DNA, the CDR3 is TGTGCCAGCAAACCGGGTGCCTCCTACAATGAGCAGTTCTTC.

The genes are TRBV7-2 and TRBJ1-4; tentative D call: TRBD1 (5 bases). V was pared by 0 bases and J by 1 base, with 9 bases between. CDR1 SGHTA and CDR2 FQGNSA come from the germline V gene. This CDR3 is built from 16 residues. The CDR3 loop is CASSLAQGRTNEKLFF. In DNA form, the CDR3 reads TGTGCCAGCAGCTTAGCGCAGGGAAGAACTAATGAAAAACTGTTTTTT.

J is TRBJ2-5 and V is TRBV7-2, with TRBD1 as a possible D gene (5 bases). Germline V gene data show CDR1 as SGHTA and CDR2 as FQGNSA. This CDR3 spans 14 amino acids. Trimming cost V 0 bases and J 5 bases, with 10 bases left between them. Here the CDR3 reads CASSLAQGMETQYF. The CDR3 bases are TGTGCCAGCAGCTTAGCGCAGGGCATGGAGACCCAGTACTTC.

In this sample, this clonotype turned up a few times. J is TRBJ2-3 and V is TRBV7-2, with unresolved D. The length of the CDR3 is 13 residues. Germline V gene sequence: CDR1 SGHTA, CDR2 FQGNSA. V was cut by 5 bases and J by 2 bases, with 8 bases left in between. The CDR3 region is CASSPDITDTQYF. The CDR3, as DNA: TGTGCCAGCAGCCCAGACATCACAGATACGCAGTATTTT.

This clonotype occurred a few times. The chain combines TRBV29-1 with TRBJ1-2; no clear D. Trimming took 0 bases from V and 1 from J, leaving 9 bases between them. Germline-derived CDR1 and CDR2 are SQVTM and ANQGSEA. The CDR3 contains 14 residues. CDR3: CSVEDRGNNYGYTF. The CDR3 region has the DNA TGCAGCGTTGAAGATCGAGGGAATAACTATGGCTACACCTTC.

Regarding this clonotype: The CDR3 end shows no conserved phenylalanine or tryptophan, and so a read error is likely. No DNA is shown, since the ends of the CDR3 on it are uncertain; the CDR3 is the one TCRdb lists. This chain uses TRBV5-1 with TRBJ2-6. The CDR3 is 16 residues long, ends included. Germline CDR1 SGHRS, CDR2 YFSETQ. Here the CDR3 reads CASSLALGTGANVLPY.